These 20 T cell receptor beta chains originate from one sample sequenced in a study of identical twins (TCRdb year 2016). Libraries were constructed by 5' RACE. TCRdb shows the sequencer as Illumina HiSeq 2000. Clones were called with MiXCR by TCRdb after fastp trimmed the public reads at Q25, and only in-frame beta chains were retained. Each entry merges the rows of one CDR3 protein and shows their most common DNA and genes. The sample table contains 1.5 million to 2 million distinct CDR3 sequences; only one count was recorded for less than 40% of them. More than 0.25% of the sample rests with the top ten. The sample comprised cord blood. Source of these receptors: a newborn girl in good health.

For this clonotype: Relative to the germline gene, one junction end is altered; a read error may explain this. This sequence joins TRBV10-3 and TRBJ1-1; D gene uncertain. The CDR3 loop spans 13 amino acids. The germline V gene has CDR1 ENHRY and CDR2 SYGVKD. CDR3 sequence (DNA): TGTGCCATCAGGGCTCGCGGTAACACTGTAGCTTTCTTT. Translating gives CAIRARGNTVAFF.

This clonotype was seen only once. The V call is TRBV12-3 or TRBV12-4, the J call TRBJ2-7; D is unresolved. Trimming took 6 bases from V and 7 from J, leaving 19 bases between them. The CDR3 consists of 14 residues. CDR3 bases: TGTGCCAGCAGCCCTACTACGATAATAGATGAGCAGTACTTC. This sequence encodes CASSPTTIIDEQYF.

The rearrangement links TRBV10-3 to TRBJ2-5; 8 bases map to TRBD1. Germline-derived CDR1 and CDR2 are ENHRY and SYGVKD. V lost 5 bases and J lost 4; bases outside the gene matches: 6. The CDR3 consists of 14 residues. CDR3 nucleotide sequence: TGTGCCATCAGTCTTACAGGGGGTGGAGAGACCCAGTACTTC. It yields the protein CAISLTGGGETQYF.

In this sample, this clonotype turned up a few times. V gene TRBV4-1 combines with J gene TRBJ1-2, with 8 bases fitting TRBD1. This CDR3 has 15 amino acids. With 1 base clipped from V and 8 bases from J, the junction kept 9 bases outside the gene matches. Germline V CDR1 and CDR2: MGHRA, YSYEKL. The CDR3 region is CASSQAYQGARGYTF. In nucleotides, the CDR3 is TGCGCCAGCAGCCAAGCCTACCAGGGGGCGCGCGGCTACACCTTC.

J is TRBJ2-6 and V is TRBV28; D is unclear. Germline V lookup: CDR1 MDHEN, CDR2 SYDVKM. This CDR3 contains 14 residues. The V end lost 7 bases, the J end lost 4 bases, and 11 bases lay between the germline ends. As DNA, the CDR3 is TGTGCCAGCACCAGATCTACCGGGGCCAACGTCCTGACTTTC. Translated: CASTRSTGANVLTF.

V is TRBV3-1 and J is TRBJ2-1, with 10 bases lining up with TRBD2. Germline V gene lookup returns CDR1 LGHDT and CDR2 YNNKEL (reference sequence). The CDR3 is made up of 17 amino acids. With 4 bases clipped from V and 6 bases from J, the junction kept 12 bases outside the gene matches. CDR3: CASSLVRTSGKINEQFF. In DNA, the CDR3 is TGTGCCAGCAGCCTAGTCCGAACTAGCGGGAAGATCAATGAGCAGTTCTTC.

This clonotype was observed a handful of times. The chain couples TRBV6-6 to TRBJ1-2; TRBD1 agrees at 8 bases. Trimming at V came to 6 bases and at J to 1 base, leaving 7 bases not matched to a gene. The CDR3 runs 15 residues. Germline V gene data show CDR1 as MNHNY and CDR2 as SVGAGI (reference sequence). The chain's CDR3 is CASRRTGSDNYGYTF. CDR3 sequence (DNA): TGTGCCAGCAGGCGGACAGGGTCTGATAACTATGGCTACACCTTC.

The CDR3 bases are TGTGCCAGCAGTTCTACTCACCTCACAGGGGACGACACTGAAGCTTTCTTT. Translated: CASSSTHLTGDDTEAFF. This chain joins TRBV28 and TRBJ1-1, with 7 bases fitting TRBD1. There are 17 residues in the CDR3. Losses at the gene ends were 4 bases for V and 3 bases for J; bases not matched to a gene: 14. Germline V lookup: CDR1 MDHEN, CDR2 SYDVKM.

The gene calls are TRBV7-2 and TRBJ2-7, with 9 bases identical to TRBD2. Germline V gene lookup returns CDR1 SGHTA and CDR2 FQGNSA. After removal of 2 bases from V and 7 bases from J, the junction contained 3 bases not matched to a gene. CDR3 length: 13 residues. The CDR3 coding sequence is TGTGCCAGCAGCTTATGCCTAGCGGGGGAGCAGTACTTC. It specifies CASSLCLAGEQYF.

This clonotype has a handful of counts. This sequence joins TRBV10-3 and TRBJ2-7; D is unresolved. V lost 2 bases, J lost 3 bases, and 8 bases lay in between. This CDR3 is 13 amino acids long. In germline, CDR1 is ENHRY, CDR2 SYGVKD. In DNA form, the CDR3 reads TGTGCCATCAGTGAGGGGAAGTTCTACGAGCAGTACTTC. Amino acids: CAISEGKFYEQYF.

The chain's CDR3 is CSARDNKRGSYGYTF. The CDR3 coding sequence is TGCAGTGCTAGAGATAATAAGAGGGGCTCCTATGGCTACACCTTC. The chain recombines TRBV20-1 with TRBJ1-2, with D possibly TRBD1 on 5 matching bases. V dropped 0 bases and J dropped 4 bases, with 15 bases sitting between them. This CDR3 spans 15 amino acids. The germline V gene has CDR1 DFQATT and CDR2 SNEGSKA (reference sequence).

A few counts support this clonotype. V usage is TRBV11-3 and J usage is TRBJ2-5; 7 bases are a match to TRBD2. CDR3 size: 15 residues. Germline V gene lookup returns CDR1 SGHNT and CDR2 YENEEA. With 3 bases clipped from V and 1 base from J, the junction kept 5 bases outside the gene matches. The CDR3 spells CASSLGAGSQETQYF. The CDR3 DNA reads TGTGCCAGCAGCTTGGGAGCGGGGTCCCAAGAGACCCAGTACTTC.

This clonotype has just a few counts. The chain recombines TRBV5-4 with TRBJ1-2, with D perhaps TRBD1 (6 bases). With 3 bases removed from V and 3 bases from J, the gap between germline ends came to 9 bases. The germline V gene has CDR1 SGHNT and CDR2 YYREEE (reference sequence). The CDR3 runs to 13 residues. The CDR3 sequence: CASSSGHDYGYTF. CDR3 DNA: TGTGCCAGCAGCTCGGGACACGACTATGGCTACACCTTC.

This clonotype was seen a few times. The chain couples TRBV20-1 to TRBJ2-5; D may be TRBD2 (5 bases). The V gene lost 3 bases and the J gene lost 5 bases, with 16 bases spanning the gap. This CDR3 is built from 14 residues. Per the germline V gene, CDR1 is DFQATT and CDR2 is SNEGSKA (reference sequence). The CDR3 here is CSARHIVGSETQYF. For the CDR3, the DNA is TGCAGTGCTAGGCATATAGTGGGGAGCGAGACCCAGTACTTC.

V is TRBV4-2 and J is TRBJ2-7; D uncertain. Trimming removed 1 base at V and 0 bases at J, with 16 bases between. The CDR3 extends over 17 amino acids. Germline CDR1 is LGHNA and CDR2 is YNFKEQ. Written as DNA, the CDR3 is TGTGCCAGCAGCCAAGCATTAAAAACCGCCCTCTCCTACGAGCAGTACTTC. Encoded protein: CASSQALKTALSYEQYF.

A remark on this clonotype: Since a much larger clone is just one base distant, this may be a read error. The chain carries TRBV10-3 and TRBJ2-5; D remains unclear. Germline CDR1 reads ENHRY; CDR2 reads SYGVKD. V was clipped by 1 base and J by 11 bases, with 11 bases between them. There are 12 residues in the CDR3. The CDR3 reads CAISEYYNEQYF. In DNA, the CDR3 is TGTGCCATCAGTGAGTACTACAATGAGCAGTACTTC.

This chain links TRBV20-1 with TRBJ1-6, with no clear D. V dropped 4 bases and J dropped 4 bases, with 11 bases sitting between them. The germline gives CDR1 DFQATT, CDR2 SNEGSKA (reference sequence). The CDR3 totals 14 residues. The CDR3 spells CSATPGGYNSPLHF. CDR3 nucleotide sequence: TGCAGTGCTACACCCGGCGGATATAATTCACCCCTCCACTTT.

The CDR3 is CASSLYMTASYEQYF. The CDR3 DNA sequence: TGTGCCAGCAGCTTGTACATGACAGCCTCCTACGAGCAGTACTTC. This chain connects TRBV5-6 to TRBJ2-5; D might be TRBD1 (5 bases). The tail of the sequence fits TRBJ2-7 better, so the J call may be wrong. CDR3 length: 15 residues. Per the germline V gene, CDR1 is SGHDT and CDR2 is YYEEEE.

This rearrangement joins TRBV6-1 to TRBJ2-5, with 8 bases fitting TRBD2. The junction had 6 bases not matched to a gene; V was cut back by 7 bases and J by 2 bases. The CDR3 extends over 14 amino acids. Germline CDR1 is MNHNS and CDR2 is SASEGT. DNA of the CDR3: TGTGCCAGCATGCAGCGGGGGTCACAAGAGACCCAGTACTTC. It specifies CASMQRGSQETQYF.

On this clonotype: The junction shows a germline mismatch at one end, possibly a read error. The chain recombines TRBV14 with TRBJ2-3, with a tentative D call TRBD2 (5 bases). Germline loops: CDR1 SGHDN, CDR2 FVKESK. The CDR3 consists of 15 residues. In nucleotides, the CDR3 is TGTGCCAGCAGCCATTACGCGGGTCGCACAAATACGCAGTATTTT. This translates into CASSHYAGRTNTQYF.